The clone carrying this T cell receptor beta chain appeared many times. Trimming left V 2 bases short and J 5 bases short, with 21 bases between. CDR1 and CDR2 from the germline V gene are LNHDA and SQIVND (reference sequence). This CDR3 is 17 amino acids long. Every patient underwent thyroid surgery untreated. These data are taken from a study of metastatic and nonmetastatic thyroid tumors. MiXCR was used by TCRdb to re-call the PCR reads. The data hold 85,000 to 95,000 clones, with 14% to 15% observed a single time. The specimen was blood. This sequence originates from a female donor with papillary thyroid cancer or a benign thyroid nodule (not recorded which). Some clones in this sample may be carry-over from other donors' samples. The chain has TRBV19 and TRBJ1-2, with D maybe TRBD1 (6 bases). Here the CDR3 reads CASSISLAGGAGYGYTF. The DNA of the CDR3 is TGTGCCAGTAGTATATCTCTGGCGGGGGGCGCTGGATATGGCTACACCTTC.